This T cell receptor (beta chain) was identified in a study of blood T cell repertoires in COVID-19. At the level of the study: There were acute and convalescent COVID-19 samples, and they came from the United States, Italy and Spain.

V lost 5 bases, J lost 5 bases, and 5 bases stayed unmatched. The V gene's germline CDR1 is MNHNY and CDR2 SVGAGI (reference sequence). The CDR3 has 15 residues. Enrolment of Seattle patients took place during active infection, and they were followed longitudinally. Assay: immunoSEQ multiplex PCR; the TCRdb copy retains only in-frame clones and omits some. This repertoire shows just under 65,000 clones, around four fifths found once; its top ten account for 12% to 15%. The receptor comes from a man in his sixties with COVID-19, enrolled during active disease. The gene calls are TRBV6-6 and TRBJ2-2, with TRBD2 matching 10 bases. The specimen was peripheral blood. This CDR3 reads CASSISGGLTGELFF. The CDR3, as DNA: TGTGCCAGCAGTATTAGCGGGGGGTTGACCGGGGAGCTGTTTTTT.